This T cell receptor (beta chain) emerged from a study of CD8 T cells in ankylosing spondylitis. Study-wide results and limits: Blood from ankylosing spondylitis patients appeared to carry a characteristic roughly 8-variant TCR beta motif. Certain motif variants had earlier appeared in reactive arthritis synovial fluid and blood. Disease-linked clones displayed a CD8+ phenotype and appeared relatively rarely in peripheral blood.

A single record per CDR3 protein comes from TCRdb applying MiXCR to the 5' RACE reads. The table has around 490,000 distinct CDR3 sequences, approximately 5% seen once. CDR1 and CDR2 (germline): SGHTA, FQGNSA. The CDR3 runs 13 residues. The V end was cut by 7 bases, the J end by 5 bases, with 12 bases between. This clonotype appeared many times. As yet, its antigen is unknown. This TCR derives from a male donor with ankylosing spondylitis. Sequencing input: blood, either unsorted or a sorted T cell fraction (not recorded which). The V call is TRBV7-2, the J call TRBJ2-1; D ambiguous. The CDR3 reads CASTQGPHNEQFF. CDR3 DNA: TGTGCCAGCACCCAAGGGCCCCACAATGAGCAGTTCTTC.